This T cell receptor beta chain derives from a study of type 1 regulatory T cells. Background on the study: T-allo10 is an in vitro-generated, Tr1-enriched CD4 T cell product specific for alloantigen.

TCRdb passed the reads through MiXCR, listing each CDR3 protein once. The sample carries approximately 72,000 distinct CDR3 sequences, about 69% recorded once. T-allo10 cells from the graft donor were described as anergic, host-alloantigen-specific, and alloantigen-specific suppressors. Germline-derived CDR1 and CDR2 are SGDLS and YYNGEE. CDR3 size: 13 residues. V was clipped by 1 base and J by 6 bases; unmatched bases: 2. To note about this clonotype: Its antigen is undetermined.

The clonotype originates from a human donor in good health. The rearrangement joins TRBV9 to TRBJ2-5; TRBD1 matches 8 bases. Sample: cultured T cells, either the whole culture or a sorted T cell fraction (not recorded which). Specified subset: Tr1-enriched cell product generated in vitro against host alloantigens. In nucleotides, the CDR3 is TGTGCCAGCAGCGTACAGGGGGCCCAGACCCAGTACTTC. Translated, it gives CASSVQGAQTQYF.